These 25 T cell receptor beta chains were sequenced from one sample in a study of T-cell memory formation after mild COVID-19. TCRdb reanalysed the 5' RACE reads using MiXCR and keeps one entry per CDR3 protein. Among fewer than 140,000 distinct CDR3 sequences listed, around 12% were seen once. The source material was PBMCs or a T cell subset sorted from them (not recorded which). These receptors all stem from an adult woman who had mild COVID-19 (a few samples of this study predate the infection). Cell type and time point are not known.

As regards this clonotype: The junction departs from germline at one end; a sequencing error may be responsible. This chain uses TRBV5-1 with TRBJ2-7, with a weak D call TRBD1 (5 bases). Germline V gene data show CDR1 as SGHRS and CDR2 as YFSETQ. CDR3 length: 15 amino acids. The CDR3 DNA reads TGCGACAGCAGCCCGAGGCACAGGTCGACCTACGAGCAGTACTTC. It is translated as CDSSPRHRSTYEQYF.

In its sample, this clonotype was seen a few times. The chain recombines TRBV6-6 with TRBJ1-6; tentatively, D is TRBD1 (6 bases). With 0 bases removed from V and 7 bases from J, the gap between germline ends came to 22 bases. The CDR3 extends over 19 amino acids. In germline, CDR1 is MNHNY, CDR2 SVGAGI (reference sequence). The CDR3 loop reads CASSYSLRDILKENSPLHF. CDR3 coding DNA: TGTGCCAGCAGTTACTCCCTCCGGGACATACTAAAAGAGAATTCACCCCTCCACTTT.

The chain carries TRBV4-1 and TRBJ2-7, with 7 nucleotides matching TRBD1. The length of the CDR3 is 14 residues. CDR1 MGHRA and CDR2 YSYEKL come from the germline V gene. J lost 3 bases, V lost 5 bases, and 7 bases had no gene match. CDR3 DNA: TGCGCCAGCAGCACCCGACAGGGATACTACGAGCAGTACTTC. Amino acid sequence: CASSTRQGYYEQYF.

The chain joins TRBV4-1 to TRBJ1-1, with D tentatively TRBD1 (5 bases). Looked up from germline, CDR1 is MGHRA and CDR2 is YSYEKL. Trimming shortened V by 0 bases and J by 4 bases, and 9 bases separated the two germline ends. CDR3 length: 14 amino acids. CDR3 region: CASSQEDGGTEAFF. The DNA of the CDR3 is TGCGCCAGCAGCCAAGAGGATGGGGGCACTGAAGCTTTCTTT.

The table lists this clonotype with a few counts. The chain recombines TRBV4-3 with TRBJ2-7; tentatively, D is TRBD2 (6 bases). This CDR3 has 14 amino acids. Trimming stripped 3 bases from V and 3 bases from J, with 12 bases between. The germline V gene encodes CDR1 LGHNA and CDR2 YSLEER. The CDR3 DNA follows: TGCGCCAGCAGCCAGGACTATGGATTCTACGAGCAGTACTTC. It codes for CASSQDYGFYEQYF.

This clonotype was recorded only once. V gene TRBV6-6 combines with J gene TRBJ2-5; 8 bases match TRBD2. Germline trimming cut 5 bases from V and 5 bases from J; bases unmatched to any gene: 4. CDR3 length equals 13 residues. Per the germline V gene, CDR1 is MNHNY and CDR2 is SVGAGI (reference sequence). The CDR3 sequence: CASSVRLAETQYF. As DNA, the CDR3 is TGTGCCAGCAGTGTCCGACTAGCGGAGACCCAGTACTTC.

This clonotype turned up a few times. The V and J genes are TRBV24-1 and TRBJ1-1; D unclear. This CDR3 is 14 amino acids long. In germline, CDR1 is KGHDR, CDR2 SFDVKD. The germline V and J ends were trimmed by 1 base and 3 bases, with 8 bases remaining between them. CDR3 region: CATSDFSDHTEAFF. CDR3 nucleotide sequence: TGTGCCACCAGTGATTTTAGTGATCACACTGAAGCTTTCTTT.

The table lists this clonotype with a few counts. J is TRBJ1-2 and V is TRBV9; D call uncertain. V shed 4 bases and J shed 2 bases, with 6 bases lying between them. This CDR3 is 12 amino acids long. The V gene's germline CDR1 is SGDLS and CDR2 YYNGEE. The CDR3 region has the DNA TGTGCCAGCAGCTTGGGGAACTATGGCTACACCTTC. Protein sequence: CASSLGNYGYTF. Based on the CDR3 plus reference TRBV9 and TRBJ1-2, the full variable domain is DSGVTQTPKHLITATGQRVTLRCSPRSGDLSVYWYQQSLDQGLQFLIQYYNGEERAKGNILERFSAQQFPDLHSELNLSSLELGDSALYFCASSLGNYGYTFGSGTRLTVV.

The gene calls are TRBV5-6 and TRBJ2-4, with TRBD1 as a possible D gene (7 bases). From germline, CDR1 is SGHDT and CDR2 YYEEEE. Deletions cut 0 bases from V and 4 bases from J, with 11 bases between. The CDR3 is 15 amino acids. DNA for the CDR3: TGTGCCAGCAGCTTGGCCCAGGGGGGTAAAAACATTCAGTACTTC. Its translation: CASSLAQGGKNIQYF.

Written as DNA, the CDR3 is TGTGCCATCAGTGAGCAGGGACAGCATCGGTACAATGAGCAGTTCTTC. Amino acid sequence: CAISEQGQHRYNEQFF. The genes are TRBV10-3 and TRBJ2-1; TRBD1 aligns across 7 bases. The CDR3 is made up of 16 amino acids. Germline-derived CDR1 and CDR2 are ENHRY and SYGVKD. V dropped 2 bases and J dropped 4; count of bases not matched to a gene: 8.

This chain uses TRBV27 with TRBJ2-7; possibly TRBD2 for D (5 bases). V gave up 5 bases and J gave up 0 bases, with 11 bases separating them. CDR3 length: 14 residues. Germline V gene lookup returns CDR1 MNHEY and CDR2 SMNVEV (reference sequence). The CDR3 is CASSPPGFSYEQYF. CDR3 DNA: TGTGCCAGCAGTCCCCCGGGGTTCTCCTACGAGCAGTACTTC.

This clonotype was observed a handful of times. The genes are TRBV7-9 and TRBJ2-7; 8 nucleotides line up with TRBD2. There are 19 residues in the CDR3. Germline CDR1 SEHNR, CDR2 FQNEAQ (reference sequence). Losses at the gene ends were 2 bases for V and 2 bases for J; bases not matched to a gene: 17. The CDR3 region has the DNA TGTGCCAGCAGCTTAACAGCGGGAGTGGACTGGTTTGCGGCCTACGAGCAGTACTTC. It encodes CASSLTAGVDWFAAYEQYF.

The rearrangement links TRBV20-1 to TRBJ2-3; the match to TRBD1 covers 7 bases. V dropped 0 bases and J dropped 3; count of bases not matched to a gene: 18. The CDR3 consists of 19 residues. The germline V gene encodes CDR1 DFQATT and CDR2 SNEGSKA (reference sequence). The CDR3 loop is CSARDRTGSTLEPTDTQYF. As DNA, the CDR3 is TGCAGTGCTAGAGATCGGACAGGATCAACCCTGGAGCCTACAGATACGCAGTATTTT.

The chain links TRBV9 to TRBJ2-7; 12 nucleotides align to TRBD2. Germline V CDR1 and CDR2: SGDLS, YYNGEE. This CDR3 has 14 residues. V was pared by 3 bases and J by 2 bases, with 0 bases of the junction left unmatched. The CDR3 protein is CASSASGRAYEQYF. CDR3 nucleotide sequence: TGTGCCAGCAGCGCTAGCGGGAGGGCCTACGAGCAGTACTTC.

This clonotype was seen only a few times. The CDR3 DNA sequence: TGTGCCAGCAGCTTAGAGGCACTAGCGGGAATCAATGAGCAGTTCTTC. Translated: CASSLEALAGINEQFF. The V and J genes are TRBV11-2 and TRBJ2-1; 10 bases agree with TRBD2. CDR1 is SGHAT and CDR2 is FQNNGV in the germline V gene. V lost 0 bases to trimming and J lost 6 bases; unmatched junction nucleotides: 5. This CDR3 spans 16 amino acids.

In this sample, this clonotype turned up a few times. The chain employs TRBV4-1 and TRBJ1-1; the D is unclear. V shed 5 bases and J shed 1 base, with 11 bases lying between them. The CDR3 length is 14 residues. Germline V gene sequence: CDR1 MGHRA, CDR2 YSYEKL. This chain's CDR3 is CASSGRTGNTEAFF. Here the CDR3 DNA reads TGCGCCAGCAGCGGCCGAACTGGGAACACTGAAGCTTTCTTT.

With respect to this clonotype: Its ends do not fully match the called genes, so a read error is possible. The chain links TRBV4-2 to TRBJ1-2, with 10 bases aligning to TRBD1. The germline V gene encodes CDR1 LGHNA and CDR2 YNFKEQ. The CDR3 runs to 18 residues. In DNA form, the CDR3 reads TGTGCCAGCAACCAAGAGCATCCCGGGACAGGGGTGTCCTATGGCTACACCTTC. It codes for CASNQEHPGTGVSYGYTF.

This clonotype was seen a few times. This sequence joins TRBV2 and TRBJ2-1; 9 nucleotides match TRBD2. The CDR3 is 17 amino acids. With V trimmed by 4 bases and J by 9 bases, 16 bases remained unmatched. Germline CDR1 SNHLY, CDR2 FYNNEI. CDR3: CASSVGPLSGRGGEQFF. In DNA, the CDR3 is TGTGCCAGCAGTGTGGGGCCACTTAGCGGGAGAGGGGGTGAGCAGTTCTTC.

This clonotype showed up many times. This rearrangement joins TRBV4-1 to TRBJ2-3; D is undetermined. Trimming cost V 6 bases and J 0 bases, with 13 bases left between them. The germline gives CDR1 MGHRA, CDR2 YSYEKL. The CDR3 covers 15 residues. The CDR3 DNA is TGCGCCAGCAGGCCGACCGCCACTAGCACAGATACGCAGTATTTT. It specifies CASRPTATSTDTQYF.

The chain is built from TRBV6-2 or TRBV6-3 and TRBJ2-1; D is unclear. CDR3 length: 12 residues. Germline values: CDR1 MNHEY, CDR2 SVGEGT. V was shortened by 2 bases and J by 4 bases, with 3 bases between the two germline ends. The CDR3 bases are TGTGCCAGCAGTTACGAGTACAATGAGCAGTTCTTC. Translating gives CASSYEYNEQFF.

This clonotype was observed a handful of times. The CDR3, as DNA: TGTGCCAGCAGTTCCTCCGAAACAGGGGACTATGGCTACACCTTC. Translation gives CASSSSETGDYGYTF. The V and J genes are TRBV27 and TRBJ1-2, with TRBD1 identical over 7 bases. V trimming: 4 bases; J trimming: 3 bases; junction bases outside the gene matches: 8. This CDR3 has 15 amino acids. In germline, CDR1 is MNHEY, CDR2 SMNVEV (reference sequence).

This clonotype came up many times. The chain has TRBV4-1 and TRBJ2-3; TRBD2 matches 11 bases. The trim removed 1 base at V and 0 bases at J, leaving 12 bases unmatched. From germline, CDR1 is MGHRA and CDR2 YSYEKL. This CDR3 comprises 20 residues. The CDR3 sequence: CASSQGLAGRGGTSTDTQYF. CDR3 DNA: TGCGCCAGCAGCCAAGGACTAGCGGGGAGAGGCGGCACTAGCACAGATACGCAGTATTTT.

The chain links TRBV7-9 to TRBJ1-1; 9 positions match TRBD1. The CDR3 runs to 15 residues. V trimming: 3 bases; J trimming: 2 bases; junction bases outside the gene matches: 4. Germline V lookup: CDR1 SEHNR, CDR2 FQNEAQ (reference sequence). The CDR3 DNA reads as TGTGCCAGCAGCTTTTCACAGGGGGCTAACACTGAAGCTTTCTTT. It specifies CASSFSQGANTEAFF.

This clonotype was seen only a few times. This chain joins TRBV7-2 and TRBJ1-1; D remains ambiguous. With 4 bases removed from V and 4 bases from J, the gap between germline ends came to 16 bases. CDR1 and CDR2 (germline): SGHTA, FQGNSA. This CDR3 has 15 amino acids. Here the CDR3 reads CASSYQQITSTEAFF. CDR3 coding DNA: TGTGCCAGCAGCTACCAACAGATAACCAGCACTGAAGCTTTCTTT.

The V call is TRBV27, the J call TRBJ1-6; tentative D call: TRBD1 (6 bases). V dropped 4 bases and J dropped 15 bases, with 28 bases sitting between them. Germline CDR1 is MNHEY and CDR2 is SMNVEV (reference sequence). The CDR3 is 17 residues long. The CDR3 is CASSYWGTTGPNRDLHF. CDR3 in DNA: TGTGCCAGCAGTTATTGGGGGACAACAGGTCCTAATAGGGACCTCCACTTT.